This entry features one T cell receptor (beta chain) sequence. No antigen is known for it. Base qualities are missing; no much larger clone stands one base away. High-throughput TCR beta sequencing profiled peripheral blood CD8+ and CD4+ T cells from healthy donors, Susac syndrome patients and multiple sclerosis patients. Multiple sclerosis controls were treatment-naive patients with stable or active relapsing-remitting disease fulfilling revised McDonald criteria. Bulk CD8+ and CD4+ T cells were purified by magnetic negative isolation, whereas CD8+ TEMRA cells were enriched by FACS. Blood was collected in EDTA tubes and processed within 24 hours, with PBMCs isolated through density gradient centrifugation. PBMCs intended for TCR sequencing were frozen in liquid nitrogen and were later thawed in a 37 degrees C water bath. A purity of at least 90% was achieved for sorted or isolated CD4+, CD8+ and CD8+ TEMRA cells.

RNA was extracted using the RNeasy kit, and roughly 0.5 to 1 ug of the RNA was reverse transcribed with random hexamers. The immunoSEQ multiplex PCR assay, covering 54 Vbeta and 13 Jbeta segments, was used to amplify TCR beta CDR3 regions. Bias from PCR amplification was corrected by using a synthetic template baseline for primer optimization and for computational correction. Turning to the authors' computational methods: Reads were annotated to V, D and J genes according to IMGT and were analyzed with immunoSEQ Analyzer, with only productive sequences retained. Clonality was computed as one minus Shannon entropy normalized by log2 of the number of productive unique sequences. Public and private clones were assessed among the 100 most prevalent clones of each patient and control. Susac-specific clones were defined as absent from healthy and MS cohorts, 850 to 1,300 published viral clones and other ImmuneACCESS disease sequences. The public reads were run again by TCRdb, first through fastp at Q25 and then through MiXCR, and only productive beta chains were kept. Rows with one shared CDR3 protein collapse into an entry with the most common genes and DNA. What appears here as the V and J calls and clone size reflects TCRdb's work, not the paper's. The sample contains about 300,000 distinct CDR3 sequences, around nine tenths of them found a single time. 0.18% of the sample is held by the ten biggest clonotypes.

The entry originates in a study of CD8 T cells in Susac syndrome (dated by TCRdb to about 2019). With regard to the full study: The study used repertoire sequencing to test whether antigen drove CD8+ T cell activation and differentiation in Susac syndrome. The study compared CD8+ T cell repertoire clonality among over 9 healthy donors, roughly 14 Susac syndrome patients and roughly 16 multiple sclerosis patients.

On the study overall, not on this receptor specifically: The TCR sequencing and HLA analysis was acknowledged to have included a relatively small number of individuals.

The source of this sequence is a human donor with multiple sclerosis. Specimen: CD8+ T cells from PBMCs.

The nucleotide sequence is given as TGTGCCTGGATCCCCGCGGGCCAGGGGCAGTTCTTC. The translation is CAWIPAGQGQFF. The chain employs TRBV30 and TRBJ2-1; the D call is tentative, TRBD1 or TRBD2, as each matches 5 bases. From its cysteine to its phenylalanine, the CDR3 spans 12 amino acids. Only the CDR3 region is kept as DNA, spanning 36 bases read in frame from base 1. Trimming takes 4 bases from V and 12 bases from J, and the germline ends sit 16 bases apart. The germline V gene (reference sequence) sets CDR1 to GTSNPN and CDR2 to SVGIG.